Sequencing of this TCR beta chain was carried out in a study of blood T cell repertoires in COVID-19. Whole-study context: Italy, Spain and the United States were the sources of the convalescent and acute COVID-19 samples. The cDNA or gDNA used as material had been derived from T cells, B-cell-depleted T cells, or PBMCs.

Per germline, CDR1 GTSNPN and CDR2 SVGIG (reference sequence). The CDR3 contains 13 residues. V lost 1 base, J lost 2 bases, and 6 bases lay in between. Source study methods: Nucleated cell number was recorded as an estimate derived from reference gene primer amplification. Using immunoSEQ multiplex PCR, the repertoire was profiled, and TCRdb retains in-frame clones only, with some absent. V, J and clone size are those of that table, while D and trimming were read from the DNA. In the table there are about 90,000 clones, 92% of which are singletons. This chain uses TRBV30 with TRBJ2-1; D gene uncertain. The sequence was collected from a woman aged 60-75 years with active COVID-19. Sample: peripheral blood. The CDR3 region has the DNA TGTGCCTGGAGTGGCCAGGCCTACAATGAGCAGTTCTTC. Translation: CAWSGQAYNEQFF.